The source of this T cell receptor beta chain is a study of regulatory T cells. Study findings and constraints: Hydrophobic residues at CDR3 positions 6 and 7 were enriched in conventional CD4+ T cells of CD3G-deficient patients.

The PCR used 52 TRBV and 13 TRBJ primers. Sequencing used immunoSEQ multiplex PCR; TCRdb keeps in-frame clones, though not all of them. Here the sample spans some 31,000 clones, over 90% being singletons. Patients aged 2 to 39 years had fewer naive T cells. The CDR3 length is 15 residues. CDR1 and CDR2 from the germline V gene are SGHRS and YFSETQ. V was clipped by 4 bases and J by 3 bases; unmatched bases: 3. Remarks on this clone: Its antigen is currently unknown.

J is TRBJ2-2 and V is TRBV5-1; TRBD1 matches 10 bases. The sequencing sample was made of conventional CD4+ T cells sorted from blood. This receptor was taken from a child younger than 10 with CD3G deficiency. CDR3 DNA: TGCGCCAGCAGCCCAGGGACAGGGGACACCGGGGAGCTGTTTTTT. Residues: CASSPGTGDTGELFF.